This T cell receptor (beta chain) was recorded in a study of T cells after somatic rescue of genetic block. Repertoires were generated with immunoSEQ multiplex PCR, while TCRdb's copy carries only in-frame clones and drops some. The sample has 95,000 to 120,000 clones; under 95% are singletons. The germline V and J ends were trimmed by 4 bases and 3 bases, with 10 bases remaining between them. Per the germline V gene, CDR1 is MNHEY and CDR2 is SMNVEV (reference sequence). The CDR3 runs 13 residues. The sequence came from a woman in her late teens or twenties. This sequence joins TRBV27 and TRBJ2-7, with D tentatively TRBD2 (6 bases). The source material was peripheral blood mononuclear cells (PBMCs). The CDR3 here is CASSSGGGYEQYF. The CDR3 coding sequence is TGTGCCAGCAGTTCCGGGGGAGGCTACGAGCAGTACTTC.